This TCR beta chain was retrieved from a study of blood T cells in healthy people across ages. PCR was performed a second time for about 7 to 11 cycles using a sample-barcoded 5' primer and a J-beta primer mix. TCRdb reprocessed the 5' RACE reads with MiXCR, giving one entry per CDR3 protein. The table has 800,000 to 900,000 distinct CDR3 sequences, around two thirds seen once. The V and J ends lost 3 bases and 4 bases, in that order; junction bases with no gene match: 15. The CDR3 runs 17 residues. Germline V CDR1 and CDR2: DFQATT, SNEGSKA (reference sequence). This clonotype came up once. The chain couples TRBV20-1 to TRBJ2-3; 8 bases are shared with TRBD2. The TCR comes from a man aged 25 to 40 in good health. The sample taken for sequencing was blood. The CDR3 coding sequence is TGCAGTGCTAGGGATCCCCAGCGGGGGCGAAGGGCAGATACGCAGTATTTT. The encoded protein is CSARDPQRGRRADTQYF.